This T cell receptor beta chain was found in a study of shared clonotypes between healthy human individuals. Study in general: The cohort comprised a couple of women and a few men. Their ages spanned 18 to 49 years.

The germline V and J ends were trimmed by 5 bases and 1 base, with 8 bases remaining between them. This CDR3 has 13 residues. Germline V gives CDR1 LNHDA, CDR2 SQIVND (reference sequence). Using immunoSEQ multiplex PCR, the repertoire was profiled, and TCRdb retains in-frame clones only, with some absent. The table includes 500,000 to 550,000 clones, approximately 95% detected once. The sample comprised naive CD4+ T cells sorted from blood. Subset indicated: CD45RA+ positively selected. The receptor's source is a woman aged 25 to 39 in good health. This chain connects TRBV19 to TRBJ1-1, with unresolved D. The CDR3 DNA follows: TGTGCCAGTAGTCTTGTCCCGAACACTGAAGCTTTCTTT. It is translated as CASSLVPNTEAFF.